A selection of T cell receptor beta chains follows, all from one sample in a study of T cell repertoires in cytomegalovirus infection. No cognate antigen is known for these TCRs. Each CDR3 protein is one row after TCRdb ran MiXCR on the reads. This table holds some 350,000 distinct CDR3 sequences, roughly 34% found once. The sample in question was cultured PBMCs, obtained from culture after CMV antigen stimulation. These receptors were obtained from a human donor in good health (CMV status not recorded). Some clones in this sample may be carry-over from other donors' samples. CDR3s include the opening cysteine and the closing phenylalanine or tryptophan. Each record gives: CDR3 protein, CDR3 DNA, V gene, clone size, D gene, J gene. The D gene is left open where the match is weak. Clone size is not always given. Where it is, it says once, few, many or a class for expanded clones.

cdr3_aa: CASSDRGQTQYF
cdr3_nt: TGTGCCAGCAGCGACAGGGGACAGACCCAGTACTTC
v_call: TRBV6-2/TRBV6-3
clone_size: few
d_call: TRBD1
j_call: TRBJ2-5

cdr3_aa: CASSRDRGVDTQYF
cdr3_nt: TGTGCCAGCAGCCGTGACAGGGGCGTAGATACGCAGTATTTT
v_call: TRBV7-2
clone_size: few
d_call: TRBD1
j_call: TRBJ2-3

cdr3_aa: CASSQDHEDREQFF
cdr3_nt: TGCGCCAGCAGCCAAGATCACGAGGACCGCGAGCAGTTCTTC
v_call: TRBV4-3
clone_size: few
d_call: NA
j_call: TRBJ2-1

cdr3_aa: CASSERESTGELFF
cdr3_nt: TGTGCCAGCAGTGAACGGGAGAGCACCGGGGAGCTGTTTTTT
v_call: TRBV25-1
clone_size: few
d_call: NA
j_call: TRBJ2-2

cdr3_aa: CASSSQGDGYTF
cdr3_nt: TGTGCCAGCAGCTCCCAGGGGGATGGCTACACCTTC
v_call: TRBV7-2
clone_size: few
d_call: TRBD1
j_call: TRBJ1-2

cdr3_aa: CATSRDAGDNEQFF
cdr3_nt: TGTGCCACCAGCAGAGATGCAGGGGACAATGAGCAGTTCTTC
v_call: TRBV15
clone_size: NA
d_call: NA
j_call: TRBJ2-1

cdr3_aa: CASSLGPMGGYTF
cdr3_nt: TGTGCCAGCAGCTTGGGGCCTATGGGCGGCTACACCTTC
v_call: TRBV5-4
clone_size: NA
d_call: NA
j_call: TRBJ1-2

cdr3_aa: CASSSLHEQYF
cdr3_nt: TGTGCCAGCAGTTCCCTTCACGAGCAGTACTTC
v_call: TRBV7-2
clone_size: NA
d_call: NA
j_call: TRBJ2-7

cdr3_aa: CASRPNRLAGYQETQYF
cdr3_nt: TGTGCCAGCAGGCCAAATAGACTAGCGGGATACCAAGAGACCCAGTACTTC
v_call: TRBV7-2
clone_size: NA
d_call: TRBD2
j_call: TRBJ2-5

cdr3_aa: CASSEQVPPEKLFF
cdr3_nt: TGTGCCAGCAGTGAACAGGTCCCGCCTGAAAAACTGTTTTTT
v_call: TRBV6-4
clone_size: few
d_call: NA
j_call: TRBJ1-4

cdr3_aa: CASNPRGVSGNTIYF
cdr3_nt: TGTGCCAGCAACCCACGCGGGGTCTCTGGAAACACCATATATTTT
v_call: TRBV2
clone_size: few
d_call: NA
j_call: TRBJ1-3

cdr3_aa: CASRPLAGGRNEQFF
cdr3_nt: TGTGCCAGCAGACCTCTAGCGGGAGGGCGGAATGAGCAGTTCTTC
v_call: TRBV28
clone_size: few
d_call: TRBD2
j_call: TRBJ2-1

cdr3_aa: CASSFGTSGRTDTQYF
cdr3_nt: TGTGCCAGCAGCTTCGGGACTAGCGGCCGCACAGATACGCAGTATTTT
v_call: TRBV7-2
clone_size: NA
d_call: TRBD2
j_call: TRBJ2-3

cdr3_aa: CASSLVEGVGEAFF
cdr3_nt: TGTGCCAGCAGCTTAGTAGAAGGGGTGGGTGAAGCTTTCTTT
v_call: TRBV7-8
clone_size: NA
d_call: NA
j_call: TRBJ1-1

cdr3_aa: CASSSQGLTYEQYF
cdr3_nt: TGTGCCAGCAGCTCACAGGGCCTAACCTACGAGCAGTACTTC
v_call: TRBV7-2
clone_size: few
d_call: NA
j_call: TRBJ2-7